The rows below give T cell receptor beta chains drawn from one sample of a study of cytomegalovirus exposure and HLA in healthy donors. This table comes from immunoSEQ multiplex PCR, and its TCRdb copy is limited to in-frame clones, with some not included. The sample lists some 130,000 clones, roughly 70% occurring once. Sequenced input: PBMCs. The receptors come from a man aged 40-50 years in good health and CMV-seronegative. CDR3s include the opening cysteine and the closing phenylalanine or tryptophan. The D gene is left open where the match is weak. Only some rows state a clone size, as once, few, many or a class for expanded clones.

j_call	v_call	d_call	clone_size	cdr3_nt	cdr3_aa
TRBJ2-2	TRBV7-7	TRBD2	NA	TGTGCCAGCAGCCTAGGCGGGGGATTCACCGGGGAGCTGTTTTTT	CASSLGGGFTGELFF
TRBJ2-1	TRBV10-3	NA	few	TGTGCCATCAGTGAGGACAGCTACAATGAGCAGTTCTTC	CAISEDSYNEQFF
TRBJ1-1	TRBV4-3	NA	few	TGCGCCAGCAGCCAAGATGGGCGGGGAGTCACTGAAGCTTTCTTT	CASSQDGRGVTEAFF
TRBJ1-1	TRBV30	TRBD1	NA	TGTGCCTGGAGTGGACAGGGAGAGGGGAACACTGAAGCTTTCTTT	CAWSGQGEGNTEAFF
TRBJ1-4	TRBV14	NA	NA	TGTGCCAGCAGCCAGAACAGGGCTAATGAAAAACTGTTTTTT	CASSQNRANEKLFF
TRBJ2-7	TRBV2	NA	NA	TGTGCCAGCAGTGGGGGACAAAACTACGAGCAGTACTTC	CASSGGQNYEQYF
TRBJ2-1	TRBV5-1	NA	once	TGCGCCAGCGATCGGGGGACGTACTACAATGAGCAGTTCTTC	CASDRGTYYNEQFF
TRBJ1-2	TRBV6-6	NA	NA	TGTGCCAGCAGTTACTCGACAGTCAACTATGGCTACACCTTC	CASSYSTVNYGYTF
TRBJ1-1	TRBV30	NA	NA	TGTGCCTGGAGTGTTACCCCCTTGGCCCCTGAAGCTTTCTTT	CAWSVTPLAPEAFF
TRBJ2-4	TRBV7-3	NA	NA	TGTGCCAGCAGCTCGGGCTTCCAGGGCATTCAGTACTTC	CASSSGFQGIQYF
TRBJ2-7	TRBV6-5	NA	NA	TGTGCCAGCAGTTACGGAGGGGCGGACTACGAGCAGTACTTC	CASSYGGADYEQYF
TRBJ1-1	TRBV29-1	NA	few	TGCAGCGTCTCGGGTGAAGCTTTCTTT	CSVSGEAFF
TRBJ1-5	TRBV2	NA	NA	TGTGCCAGCAGTCCAATTTTTAGCAATCAGCCCCAGCATTTT	CASSPIFSNQPQHF
TRBJ2-6	TRBV5-4	NA	NA	TGTGCCAGCAGCTTACGCGGAGCCTCTGGGGCCAACGTCCTGACTTTC	CASSLRGASGANVLTF
TRBJ2-7	TRBV30	TRBD2	NA	TGTGCCTGGAGTGGCCCCAGCGGGGGGCCCTACGAGCAGTACTTC	CAWSGPSGGPYEQYF
TRBJ2-5	TRBV2	TRBD2	once	TGTGCCAGCAGTGAACTAGCGGAAGAGACCCAGTACTTC	CASSELAEETQYF
TRBJ2-7	TRBV2	TRBD1	NA	TGTGCCAGCACCAGGGGGAGTTTTGAGCAGTACTTC	CASTRGSFEQYF
TRBJ2-2	TRBV11-2	NA	NA	TGTGCCAGCAGCTGGGGGGGCGACACGAACACCGGGGAGCTGTTTTTT	CASSWGGDTNTGELFF
TRBJ2-1	TRBV18	TRBD2	NA	TGTGCCAGCTCACAGACTAGCGGGGACAATGAGCAGTTCTTC	CASSQTSGDNEQFF
TRBJ2-7	TRBV11-3	NA	few	TGTGCCAGCAGCTACCGGGACATTTCTTCGCAGTACTTC	CASSYRDISSQYF
TRBJ1-4	TRBV18	TRBD1	NA	TGTGCCAGCTCATCTCCGGGACAGGGTGGAACTAATGAAAAACTGTTTTTT	CASSSPGQGGTNEKLFF
TRBJ1-5	TRBV30	NA	NA	TGTGCCTGGAGTCAAAATAGCAATCAGCCCCAGCATTTT	CAWSQNSNQPQHF
TRBJ2-7	TRBV29-1	TRBD1	NA	TGCAGCGCCGTGTCCGGGACAGGGAACACCTACGAGCAGTACTTC	CSAVSGTGNTYEQYF
TRBJ2-5	TRBV7-2	NA	few	TGTGCCAGCAGCTCCGGACAGAAAGAGACCCAGTACTTC	CASSSGQKETQYF
TRBJ2-5	TRBV2	TRBD2	NA	TGTGCCATGCGGGAGACCCAAGAGACCCAGTACTTC	CAMRETQETQYF
TRBJ2-3	TRBV9	NA	NA	TGTGCCAGCAGCGTCCAAGATACGCAGTATTTT	CASSVQDTQYF
TRBJ1-5	TRBV27	NA	NA	TGTGCCAGCAGTTTATCTTGGGCCCTCGATCAGCCCCAGCATTTT	CASSLSWALDQPQHF
TRBJ2-7	TRBV13	TRBD1	NA	TGTGCCAGCAGCTTCTACCCCGCGACAGGGGAGCCTTCCTACGAGCAGTACTTC	CASSFYPATGEPSYEQYF
TRBJ2-7	TRBV4-3	NA	NA	TGCGCCAGCAGCCAAGAAGAGCGGCACCCCTACGAGCAGTACTTC	CASSQEERHPYEQYF
TRBJ2-3	TRBV19	TRBD1	NA	TGTGCCAGTAGTATAGACCCGGGACAGGCGGGCTGGGATACGCAGTATTTT	CASSIDPGQAGWDTQYF
TRBJ2-7	TRBV7-3	NA	NA	TGTGCCAGCAGCTTAATTGAATGGGCCCCGCGGACAGAGTCTTCCTACGAGCAGTACTTC	CASSLIEWAPRTESSYEQYF
TRBJ2-7	TRBV27	NA	NA	TGTGCCAGCAGTTTACGAGGCGGCTACGAGCAGTACTTC	CASSLRGGYEQYF
TRBJ2-1	TRBV4-3	TRBD1	NA	TGCGCCAGCAGCCAAGCGGGACAGGGGTGGCATGAGCAGTTCTTC	CASSQAGQGWHEQFF
TRBJ2-1	TRBV27	TRBD2	NA	TGTGCCAGCAGTTTATTTACTAGCGGGAGGGCCGGGGGAAATGAGCAGTTCTTC	CASSLFTSGRAGGNEQFF
TRBJ2-3	TRBV9	NA	NA	TGTGCCAGCAGCGTAGAAACTCAAACAGATACGCAGTATTTT	CASSVETQTDTQYF
TRBJ1-2	TRBV9	TRBD1	few	TGTGCCAGCAGCCTCCCACAGGGGCTCTATGGCGGCTACACCTTC	CASSLPQGLYGGYTF
TRBJ2-7	TRBV4-3	NA	few	TGCGCCAGCAGCTCCCTCCGTGGCGGGGACGAGCAGTACTTC	CASSSLRGGDEQYF
TRBJ2-3	TRBV11-2	TRBD2	NA	TGTGCCAGCAGCTTAGGACTAGCGGGGGACACAGATACGCAGTATTTT	CASSLGLAGDTDTQYF
TRBJ1-3	TRBV5-6	TRBD1	NA	TGTGCCAGCAGTTCGGGACAGCCTGGAAACACCATATATTTT	CASSSGQPGNTIYF
TRBJ2-7	TRBV6-1	TRBD1	few	TGTGCCAGCAGTGAAAGGGACAGGTCAACCGACAACTCTGAGGAGAACTACGAGCAGTACTTC	CASSERDRSTDNSEENYEQYF
TRBJ2-5	TRBV27	NA	once	TGTGCCAGCACTAGTGGGGCCTTCCAAGAGACCCAGTACTTC	CASTSGAFQETQYF
TRBJ2-7	TRBV4-1	TRBD2	NA	TGCGCCAGCAGCCAAGTGGGTAGCGGGAGTTGGGACGAGCAGTACTTC	CASSQVGSGSWDEQYF
TRBJ2-1	TRBV6-5	TRBD2	NA	TGTGCCAGCAGCTGGACTAGCCGCCACTACAATGAGCAGTTCTTC	CASSWTSRHYNEQFF
TRBJ2-7	TRBV11-2	TRBD1	NA	TGTGCCAGCAGCTTCGAAGGGGGCGGGCTGGAGCAGTACTTC	CASSFEGGGLEQYF
TRBJ2-1	TRBV11-3	TRBD2	NA	TGTGCCAGCAGTCCAGGTCGGGTAGCGGGGTACAATGAGCAGTTCTTC	CASSPGRVAGYNEQFF
TRBJ2-1	TRBV11-1	TRBD2	NA	TGTGCCAGCAGCCCATTAGACGGACTAGCGGGATCAAGTCGGCAGTTCTTC	CASSPLDGLAGSSRQFF
TRBJ2-1	TRBV30	TRBD2	NA	TGTGCCTGGAGTGCCTCTAGCGGGGCTGAGCAGTTCTTC	CAWSASSGAEQFF
TRBJ1-4	TRBV30	TRBD1	NA	TGTGCCTGGAGTACGGACAGGGTATTTGAAAAACTGTTTTTT	CAWSTDRVFEKLFF
TRBJ2-7	TRBV29-1	NA	NA	TGCAGCGCTGCTCCGCAGGGGGGATACGAGCAGTACTTC	CSAAPQGGYEQYF
TRBJ2-1	TRBV19	NA	once	TGTGCCACCAGGTCTGGGTGGGCTGAGCAGTTCTTC	CATRSGWAEQFF
TRBJ1-6	TRBV21-1	NA	NA	TGTGCCAGCACCGGGGCCTATAATTCACCCCTCCACTTT	CASTGAYNSPLHF
TRBJ1-5	TRBV9	NA	NA	TGTGCCAGCAGCGCTGGAGGGCAGCCCCAGCATTTT	CASSAGGQPQHF
TRBJ2-7	TRBV5-4	NA	NA	TGTGCCAGCAGCGACGGGGGGCGGGGCTACGAGCAGTACTTC	CASSDGGRGYEQYF
TRBJ1-1	TRBV28	TRBD1	NA	TGTGCCAGCAGTCCAAGCCACCGGGACAGGGGAGCCGATACTGAAGCTTTCTTT	CASSPSHRDRGADTEAFF
TRBJ1-1	TRBV7-2	TRBD1	NA	TGTGCCAGCAGCTTAGCGGGACAGGGGGGAATGAACACTGAAGCTTTCTTT	CASSLAGQGGMNTEAFF